This T cell receptor (beta chain) was captured in a study of blood T cell repertoires in COVID-19. Study summary: COVID-19 samples from acute and convalescent phases originated in the United States, Italy and Spain. The cDNA or gDNA used as material had been derived from T cells, B-cell-depleted T cells, or PBMCs.

The CDR3 consists of 17 residues. The germline V gene encodes CDR1 LGHDT and CDR2 YNNKEL (reference sequence). V was trimmed by 3 bases and J by 5 bases, leaving 17 bases between them. In the original workflow: Researchers report that nucleated cell counts were estimated from reference gene primer amplification. Produced via immunoSEQ multiplex PCR; TCRdb's table is partial and in-frame only. That table furnishes V, J and clone size, whereas the DNA furnished D and trimming. The sample gives about 260,000 clones, less than 85% of which show up once; about 4.5% is in the top ten. This receptor was identified in a man aged 60 to 75 who had recovered from COVID-19. Sequenced material: peripheral blood. V is TRBV3-1 (or the pseudogene TRBV3-2) and J is TRBJ1-6, with a weak D call TRBD1 (6 bases). This CDR3 reads CASSHKVGGLNNSPLHF. DNA for the CDR3: TGTGCCAGCAGCCATAAAGTAGGGGGACTAAATAATTCACCCCTCCACTTT.